The T cell receptor beta chain described here comes from a study of shared clonotypes between healthy human individuals. Study details: Three plates each covered CD4 naive and memory; CD8 naive two, CD8 memory one.

CDR3 length: 12 residues. The V and J ends lost 3 bases and 4 bases respectively, with 3 bases between them. From germline, CDR1 is MGHDK and CDR2 SYGVNS. Remarks on this clone: What it binds is unknown. This CDR3 is also generated by other DNA sequences in the sample.

Using immunoSEQ multiplex PCR, the repertoire was profiled, and TCRdb retains in-frame clones only, with some absent. The sample includes around 1.9 million clones, 80% to 95% seen only once; the top ten take more than 1.5%. CD45RO-negative cells were positively selected for CCR7, leaving out terminally differentiated effector memory CD45RA+ cells. Points from the study as a whole: A generally larger estimated richness was seen in naive subsets than in memory subsets.

This rearrangement joins TRBV25-1 to TRBJ2-2; D remains ambiguous. This clonotype originated in a man aged 18 to 30 in good health. Some clones in this sample may be carry-over from other donors' samples. The specimen was naive CD8+ T cells from PBMCs. CDR3 bases: TGTGCCAGCAGTGATGGCACCGGGGAGCTGTTTTTT. Its translation: CASSDGTGELFF.